The entry below gives a single T cell receptor beta chain sequence along with its context. TRB amplification used around 270 ng of peripheral blood genomic DNA. TRB was amplified by touch-down multiplex PCR, primer pools A and B combined. TCRdb reprocessed the multiplex PCR reads and keeps a single row for each CDR3 protein, giving no DNA. Seen in this sample are under 14,000 distinct CDR3 sequences; the ten most common clones hold about 33%. The germline V gene has CDR1 LNHNV and CDR2 YYDKDF (reference sequence). This CDR3 has 14 amino acids. This sample is part of a study of T cell clusters in autoimmune cytopenias. These data are also associated with another study on T cell repertoires in aging, cancer and after chemotherapy. Per that study: Six age groups, ranging from 30 or younger to 70 or older, included the donors. Compared with age-matched healthy donors, untreated hematological or solid cancer patients showed higher blood TCR clonality. In cancer patients, declining TCR diversity with age involved lost richness and lost evenness. Immunological memory after chemotherapy cannot be judged from the repertoire data.

The sequence derives from a human donor in good health. Input material: peripheral blood. The chain has TRBV15 and TRBJ2-3. CDR3 in amino acids: CATSLQSSTDTQYF.